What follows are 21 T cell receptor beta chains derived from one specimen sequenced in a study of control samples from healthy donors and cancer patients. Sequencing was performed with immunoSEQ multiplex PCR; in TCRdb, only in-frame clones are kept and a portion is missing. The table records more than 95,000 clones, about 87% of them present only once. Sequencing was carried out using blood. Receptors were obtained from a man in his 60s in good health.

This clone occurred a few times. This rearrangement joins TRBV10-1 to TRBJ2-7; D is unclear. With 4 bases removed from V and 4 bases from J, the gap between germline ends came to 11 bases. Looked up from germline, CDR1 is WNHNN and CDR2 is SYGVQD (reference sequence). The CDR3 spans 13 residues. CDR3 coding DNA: TGCGCCAGCAGTGTTGGAAATGGGTACGAGCAGTACTTC. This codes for CASSVGNGYEQYF.

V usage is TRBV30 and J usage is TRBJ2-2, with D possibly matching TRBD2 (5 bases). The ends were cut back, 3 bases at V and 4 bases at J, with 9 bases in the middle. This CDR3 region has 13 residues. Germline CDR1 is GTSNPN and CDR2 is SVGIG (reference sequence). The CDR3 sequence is CAWRKRGTGELFF. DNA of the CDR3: TGTGCCTGGAGGAAACGGGGCACCGGGGAGCTGTTTTTT.

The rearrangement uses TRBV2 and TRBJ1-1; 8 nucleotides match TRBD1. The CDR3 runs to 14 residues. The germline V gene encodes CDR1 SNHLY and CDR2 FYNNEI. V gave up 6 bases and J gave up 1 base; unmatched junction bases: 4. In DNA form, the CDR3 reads TGTGCCAGCAGGGGACAGGCCCCGAACACTGAAGCTTTCTTT. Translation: CASRGQAPNTEAFF.

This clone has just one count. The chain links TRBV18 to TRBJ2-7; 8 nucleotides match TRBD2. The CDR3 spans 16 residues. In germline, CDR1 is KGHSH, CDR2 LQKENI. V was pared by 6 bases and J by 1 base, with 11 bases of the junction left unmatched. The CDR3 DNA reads TGTGCCAGCTCCCAGGCCGGGGGGGCCGCTTCCTACGAGCAGTACTTC. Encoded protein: CASSQAGGAASYEQYF.

CDR3 region: CASSPEEGDKTYEQYF. The CDR3 DNA sequence: TGTGCCAGCAGCCCCGAGGAGGGGGACAAAACCTACGAGCAGTACTTC. The V and J genes are TRBV7-9 and TRBJ2-7; D might be TRBD1 or TRBD2, each matching 6 bases. V lost 5 bases and J 2 bases, leaving 19 bases between the germline ends. This CDR3 has 16 residues. Germline CDR1 is SEHNR and CDR2 is FQNEAQ (reference sequence). Combining the CDR3 with reference TRBV7-9 and TRBJ2-7 gives the whole variable domain DTGVSQNPRHKITKRGQNVTFRCDPISEHNRLYWYRQTLGQGPEFLTYFQNEAQLEKSRLLSDRFSAERPKGSFSTLEIQRTEQGDSAMYLCASSPEEGDKTYEQYFGPGTRLTVT.

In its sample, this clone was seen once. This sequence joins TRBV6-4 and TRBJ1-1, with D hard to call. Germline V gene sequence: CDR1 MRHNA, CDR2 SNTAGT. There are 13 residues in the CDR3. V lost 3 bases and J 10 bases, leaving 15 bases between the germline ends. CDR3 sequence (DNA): TGTGCCAGCAGTGAGGAGGAGGGTGAGGGAGCTTTCTTT. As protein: CASSEEEGEGAFF.

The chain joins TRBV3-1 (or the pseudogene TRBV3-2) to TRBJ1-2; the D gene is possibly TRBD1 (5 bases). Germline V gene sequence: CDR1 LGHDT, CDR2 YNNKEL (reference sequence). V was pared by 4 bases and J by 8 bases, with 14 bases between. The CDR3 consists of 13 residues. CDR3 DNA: TGTGCCAGCAGCCCCCGCGACAGAGAAGGCTACACCTTC. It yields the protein CASSPRDREGYTF.

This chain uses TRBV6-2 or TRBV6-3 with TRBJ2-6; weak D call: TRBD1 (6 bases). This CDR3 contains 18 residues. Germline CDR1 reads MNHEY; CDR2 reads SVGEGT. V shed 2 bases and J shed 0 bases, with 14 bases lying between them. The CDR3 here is CASSYSDRRSSGANVLTF. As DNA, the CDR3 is TGTGCCAGCAGTTACAGCGACAGGAGAAGCTCTGGGGCCAACGTCCTGACTTTC.

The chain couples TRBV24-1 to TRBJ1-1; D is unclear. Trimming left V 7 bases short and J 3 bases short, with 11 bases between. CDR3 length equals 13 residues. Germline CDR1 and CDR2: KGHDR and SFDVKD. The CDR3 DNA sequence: TGTGCCACCAGATCGTGGCAGGACACTGAAGCTTTCTTT. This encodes CATRSWQDTEAFF.

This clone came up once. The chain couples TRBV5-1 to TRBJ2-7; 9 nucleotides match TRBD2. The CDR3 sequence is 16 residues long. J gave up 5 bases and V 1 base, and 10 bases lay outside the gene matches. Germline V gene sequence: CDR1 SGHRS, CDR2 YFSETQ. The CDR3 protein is CASSLNLRGGADEQYF. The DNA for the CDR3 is TGCGCCAGCAGCTTGAATCTACGCGGGGGGGCCGACGAGCAGTACTTC. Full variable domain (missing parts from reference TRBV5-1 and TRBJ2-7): KAGVTQTPRYLIKTRGQQVTLSCSPISGHRSVSWYQQTPGQGLQFLFEYFSETQRNKGNFPGRFSGRQFSNSRSEMNVSTLELGDSALYLCASSLNLRGGADEQYFGPGTRLTVT.

The CDR3 loop is CASSLVRTSKDTQYF. In nucleotides, the CDR3 is TGTGCCAGCAGCTTGGTCCGGACTTCAAAAGATACGCAGTATTTT. The chain couples TRBV5-8 to TRBJ2-3; D perhaps matches TRBD2 (5 bases). The V gene lost 0 bases and the J gene lost 5 bases, with 13 bases spanning the gap. The CDR3 contains 15 residues. Germline V gene sequence: CDR1 SGHTS, CDR2 YDEGEE.

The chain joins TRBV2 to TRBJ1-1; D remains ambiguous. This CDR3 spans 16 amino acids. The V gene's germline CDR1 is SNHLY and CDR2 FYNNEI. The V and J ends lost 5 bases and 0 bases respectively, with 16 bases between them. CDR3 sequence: CASSSSPFRMNTEAFF. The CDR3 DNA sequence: TGTGCCAGCAGTTCCAGTCCCTTTAGGATGAACACTGAAGCTTTCTTT.

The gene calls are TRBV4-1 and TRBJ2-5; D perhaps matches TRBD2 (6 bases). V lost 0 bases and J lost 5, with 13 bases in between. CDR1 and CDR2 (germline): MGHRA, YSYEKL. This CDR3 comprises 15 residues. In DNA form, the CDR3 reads TGCGCCAGCAGCCAAGATCTGGCGGGGACGGAGACCCAGTACTTC. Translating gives CASSQDLAGTETQYF.

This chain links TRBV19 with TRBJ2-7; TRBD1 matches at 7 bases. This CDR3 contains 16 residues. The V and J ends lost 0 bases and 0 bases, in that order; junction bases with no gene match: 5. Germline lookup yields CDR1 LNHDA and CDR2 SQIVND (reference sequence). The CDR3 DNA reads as TGTGCCAGTAGTATAGAAGGGACAGTTTCCTCCTACGAGCAGTACTTC. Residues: CASSIEGTVSSYEQYF.

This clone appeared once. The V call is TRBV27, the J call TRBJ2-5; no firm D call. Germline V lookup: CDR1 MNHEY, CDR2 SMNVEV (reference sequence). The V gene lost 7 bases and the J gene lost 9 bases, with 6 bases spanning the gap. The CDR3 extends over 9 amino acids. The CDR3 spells CASTPPQYF. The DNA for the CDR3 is TGTGCCAGCACCCCTCCCCAGTACTTC.

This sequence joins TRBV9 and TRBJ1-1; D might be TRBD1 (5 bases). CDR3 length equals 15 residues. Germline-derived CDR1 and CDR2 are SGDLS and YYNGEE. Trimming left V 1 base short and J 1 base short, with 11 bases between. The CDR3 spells CASSVIPDRNTEAFF. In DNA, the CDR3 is TGTGCCAGCAGCGTAATTCCCGACAGGAACACTGAAGCTTTCTTT.

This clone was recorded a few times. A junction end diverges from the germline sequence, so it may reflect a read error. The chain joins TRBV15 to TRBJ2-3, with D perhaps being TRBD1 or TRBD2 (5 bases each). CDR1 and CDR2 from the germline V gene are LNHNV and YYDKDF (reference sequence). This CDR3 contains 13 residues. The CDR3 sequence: CATSTDRGRKTNF. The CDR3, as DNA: TGTGCCACCAGCACCGACCGGGGACGTAAGACTAATTTT. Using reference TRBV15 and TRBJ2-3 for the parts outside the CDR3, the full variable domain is DAMVIQNPRYQVTQFGKPVTLSCSQTLNHNVMYWYQQKSSQAPKLLFHYYDKDFNNEADTPDNFQSRRPNTSFCFLDIRSPGLGDTAMYLCATSTDRGRKTNFGPGTRLTVL.

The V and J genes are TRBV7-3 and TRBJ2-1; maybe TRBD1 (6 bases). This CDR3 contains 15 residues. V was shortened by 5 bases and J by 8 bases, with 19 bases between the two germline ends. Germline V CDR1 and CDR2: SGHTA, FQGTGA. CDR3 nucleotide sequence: TGTGCCAGCAGCCCTTCCCGGGACACCCCTTATGAGCAGTTCTTC. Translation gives CASSPSRDTPYEQFF. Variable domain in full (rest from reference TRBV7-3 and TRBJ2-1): GAGVSQTPSNKVTEKGKYVELRCDPISGHTALYWYRQSLGQGPEFLIYFQGTGAADDSGLPNDRFFAVRPEGSVSTLKIQRTERGDSAVYLCASSPSRDTPYEQFFGPGTRLTVL.

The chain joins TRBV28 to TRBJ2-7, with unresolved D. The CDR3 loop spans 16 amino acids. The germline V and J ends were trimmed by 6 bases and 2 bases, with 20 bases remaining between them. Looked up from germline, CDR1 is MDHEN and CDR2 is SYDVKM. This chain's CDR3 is CASSHNGRRKTYEQYF. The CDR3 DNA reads TGTGCCAGCAGCCACAATGGTCGACGGAAGACCTACGAGCAGTACTTC.

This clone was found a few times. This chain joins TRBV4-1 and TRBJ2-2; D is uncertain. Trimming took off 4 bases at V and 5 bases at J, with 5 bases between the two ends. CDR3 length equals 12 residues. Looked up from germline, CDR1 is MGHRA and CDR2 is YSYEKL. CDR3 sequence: CASSPGTGELFF. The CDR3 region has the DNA TGCGCCAGCAGCCCCGGAACCGGGGAGCTGTTTTTT.

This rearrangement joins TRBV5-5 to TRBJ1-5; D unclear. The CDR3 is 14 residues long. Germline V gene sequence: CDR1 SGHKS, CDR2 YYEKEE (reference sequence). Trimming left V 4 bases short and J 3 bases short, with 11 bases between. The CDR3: CASSPREANQPQHF. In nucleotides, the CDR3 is TGTGCCAGCAGCCCACGCGAGGCCAATCAGCCCCAGCATTTT.